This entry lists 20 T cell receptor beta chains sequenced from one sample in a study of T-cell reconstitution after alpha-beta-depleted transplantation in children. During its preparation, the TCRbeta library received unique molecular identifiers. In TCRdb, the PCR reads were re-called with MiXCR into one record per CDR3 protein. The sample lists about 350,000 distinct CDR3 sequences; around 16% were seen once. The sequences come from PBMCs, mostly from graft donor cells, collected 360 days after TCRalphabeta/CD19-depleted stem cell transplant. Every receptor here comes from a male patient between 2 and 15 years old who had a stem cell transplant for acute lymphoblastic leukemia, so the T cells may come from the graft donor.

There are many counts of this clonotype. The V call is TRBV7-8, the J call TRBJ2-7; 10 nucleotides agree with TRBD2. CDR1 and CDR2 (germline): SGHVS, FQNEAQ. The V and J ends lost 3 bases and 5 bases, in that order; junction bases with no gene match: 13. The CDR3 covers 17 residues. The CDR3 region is CASSFPVPSGSAHEQYF. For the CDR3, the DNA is TGTGCCAGCAGCTTCCCTGTCCCTAGCGGGAGTGCCCACGAGCAGTACTTC.

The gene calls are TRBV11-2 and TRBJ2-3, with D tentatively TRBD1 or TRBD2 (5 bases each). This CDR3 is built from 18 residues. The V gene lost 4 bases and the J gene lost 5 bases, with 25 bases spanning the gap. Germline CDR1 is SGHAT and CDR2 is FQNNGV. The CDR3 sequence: CASSSNPWGGPPVDTQYF. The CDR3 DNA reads TGTGCCAGCAGCTCGAACCCGTGGGGCGGGCCTCCCGTAGATACGCAGTATTTT.

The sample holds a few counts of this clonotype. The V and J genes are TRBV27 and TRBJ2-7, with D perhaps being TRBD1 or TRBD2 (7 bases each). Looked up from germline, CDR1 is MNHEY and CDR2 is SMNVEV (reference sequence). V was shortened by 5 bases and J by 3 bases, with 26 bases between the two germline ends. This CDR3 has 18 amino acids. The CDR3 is CASSPSGGGQLIYYEQYF. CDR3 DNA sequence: TGTGCCAGCAGTCCCTCCGGCGGGGGACAGCTCATTTACTACGAGCAGTACTTC.

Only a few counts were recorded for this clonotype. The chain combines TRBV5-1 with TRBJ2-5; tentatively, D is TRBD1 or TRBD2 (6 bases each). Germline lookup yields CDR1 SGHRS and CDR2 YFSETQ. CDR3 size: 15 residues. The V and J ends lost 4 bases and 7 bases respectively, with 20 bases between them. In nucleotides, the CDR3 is TGCGCCAGCAGCGCCCTCCAACGGACAGCGGGGACCCAGTACTTC. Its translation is CASSALQRTAGTQYF. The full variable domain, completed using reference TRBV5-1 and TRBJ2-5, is KAGVTQTPRYLIKTRGQQVTLSCSPISGHRSVSWYQQTPGQGLQFLFEYFSETQRNKGNFPGRFSGRQFSNSRSEMNVSTLELGDSALYLCASSALQRTAGTQYFGPGTRLLVL.

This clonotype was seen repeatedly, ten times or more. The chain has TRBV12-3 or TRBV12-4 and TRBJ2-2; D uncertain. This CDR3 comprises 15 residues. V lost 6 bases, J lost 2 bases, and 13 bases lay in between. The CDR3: CASSPPVGNTGELFF. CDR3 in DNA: TGTGCCAGCAGCCCACCCGTAGGAAACACCGGGGAGCTGTTTTTT.

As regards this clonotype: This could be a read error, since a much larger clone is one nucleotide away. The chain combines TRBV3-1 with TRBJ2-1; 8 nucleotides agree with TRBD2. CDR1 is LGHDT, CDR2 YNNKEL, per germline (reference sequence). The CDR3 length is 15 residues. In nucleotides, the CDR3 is TGTGCCTGCAGCCAGCCGGGACTAGTAAGCAATGAGCAGTTCTTC. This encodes CACSQPGLVSNEQFF.

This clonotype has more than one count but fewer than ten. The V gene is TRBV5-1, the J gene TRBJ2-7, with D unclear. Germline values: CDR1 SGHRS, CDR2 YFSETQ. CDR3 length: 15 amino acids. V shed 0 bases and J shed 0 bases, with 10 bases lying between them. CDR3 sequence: CASSLDTGLSYEQYF. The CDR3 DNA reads TGCGCCAGCAGCTTGGACACGGGTCTCTCCTACGAGCAGTACTTC.

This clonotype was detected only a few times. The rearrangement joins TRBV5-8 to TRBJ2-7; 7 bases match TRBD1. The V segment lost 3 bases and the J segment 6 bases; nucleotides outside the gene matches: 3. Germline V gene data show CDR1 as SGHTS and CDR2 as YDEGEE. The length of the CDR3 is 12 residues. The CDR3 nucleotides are TGTGCCAGCAGCTGGACAGGTGCCGAGCAGTACTTC. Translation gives CASSWTGAEQYF.

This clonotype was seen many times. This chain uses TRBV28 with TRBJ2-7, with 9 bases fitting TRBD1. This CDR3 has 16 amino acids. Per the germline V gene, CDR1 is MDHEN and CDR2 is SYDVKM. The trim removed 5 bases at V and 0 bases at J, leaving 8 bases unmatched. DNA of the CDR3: TGTGCCAGCAGTACTCCGGGACAGGGAAGCTCCTACGAGCAGTACTTC. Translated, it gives CASSTPGQGSSYEQYF.

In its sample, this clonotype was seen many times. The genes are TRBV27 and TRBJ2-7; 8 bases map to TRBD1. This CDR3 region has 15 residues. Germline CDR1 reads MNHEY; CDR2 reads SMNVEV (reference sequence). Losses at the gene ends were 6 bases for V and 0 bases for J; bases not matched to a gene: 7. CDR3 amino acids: CASRFTGGSSYEQYF. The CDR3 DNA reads TGTGCCAGCAGATTCACAGGGGGGAGCTCCTACGAGCAGTACTTC.

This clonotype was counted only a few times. For the CDR3, the DNA is TGCAGTGCTAGAGACTCCCGAGATACGCAGTATTTT. Translating it yields CSARDSRDTQYF. This chain joins TRBV20-1 and TRBJ2-3, with D uncertain. The V end lost 0 bases, the J end lost 5 bases, and 6 bases lay between the germline ends. CDR1 is DFQATT, CDR2 SNEGSKA, per germline (reference sequence). The CDR3 is 12 amino acids.

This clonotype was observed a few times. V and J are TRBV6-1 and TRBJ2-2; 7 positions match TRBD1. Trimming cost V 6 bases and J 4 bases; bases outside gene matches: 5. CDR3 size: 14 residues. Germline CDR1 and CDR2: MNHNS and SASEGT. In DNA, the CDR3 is TGTGCCAGCAGACTGACAGGGACCACCGGGGAGCTGTTTTTT. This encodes CASRLTGTTGELFF.

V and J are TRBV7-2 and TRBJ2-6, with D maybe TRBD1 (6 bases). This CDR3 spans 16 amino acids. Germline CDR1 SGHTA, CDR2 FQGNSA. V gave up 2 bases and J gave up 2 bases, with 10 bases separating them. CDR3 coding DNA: TGTGCCAGCAGCTTATGGGCAGGGGCTGGGGCCAACGTCCTGACTTTC. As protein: CASSLWAGAGANVLTF.

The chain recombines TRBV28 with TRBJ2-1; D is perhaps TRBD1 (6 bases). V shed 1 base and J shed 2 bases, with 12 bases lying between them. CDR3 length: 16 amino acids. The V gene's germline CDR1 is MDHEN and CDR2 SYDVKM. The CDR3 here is CASSLFSDSAYNEQFF. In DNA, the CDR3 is TGTGCCAGCAGTTTATTTTCGGACAGTGCCTACAATGAGCAGTTCTTC.

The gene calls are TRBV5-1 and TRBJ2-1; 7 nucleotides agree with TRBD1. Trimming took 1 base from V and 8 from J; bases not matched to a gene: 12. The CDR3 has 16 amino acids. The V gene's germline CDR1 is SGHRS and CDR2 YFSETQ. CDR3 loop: CASSLPGTVGVHEQFF. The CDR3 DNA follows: TGCGCCAGCAGCTTGCCGGGGACAGTTGGGGTCCATGAGCAGTTCTTC.

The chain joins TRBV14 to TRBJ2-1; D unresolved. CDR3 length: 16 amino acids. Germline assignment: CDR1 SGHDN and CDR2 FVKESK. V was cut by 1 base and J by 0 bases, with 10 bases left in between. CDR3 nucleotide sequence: TGTGCCAGCAGCCAAGGCGTTTACCCCTCCTACAATGAGCAGTTCTTC. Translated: CASSQGVYPSYNEQFF.

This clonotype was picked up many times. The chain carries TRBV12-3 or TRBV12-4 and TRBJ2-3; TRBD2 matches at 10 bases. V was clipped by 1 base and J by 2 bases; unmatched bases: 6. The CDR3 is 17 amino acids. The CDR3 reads CASSLGRLAGITDTQYF. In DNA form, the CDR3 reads TGTGCCAGCAGTTTAGGGCGACTAGCGGGCATCACAGATACGCAGTATTTT.

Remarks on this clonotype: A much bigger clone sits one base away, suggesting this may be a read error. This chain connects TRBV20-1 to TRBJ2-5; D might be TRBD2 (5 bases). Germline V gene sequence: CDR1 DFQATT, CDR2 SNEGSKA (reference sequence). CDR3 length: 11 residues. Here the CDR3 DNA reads TGCAGTACTAGAGGGCCAGAGACCCAGTACTTC. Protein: CSTRGPETQYF.

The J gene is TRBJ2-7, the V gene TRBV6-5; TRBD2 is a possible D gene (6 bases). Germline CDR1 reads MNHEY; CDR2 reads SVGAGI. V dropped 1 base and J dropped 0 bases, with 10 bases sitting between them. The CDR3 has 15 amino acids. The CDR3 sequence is CASSYYAGSSYEQYF. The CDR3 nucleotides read TGTGCCAGCAGTTACTACGCGGGAAGCTCCTACGAGCAGTACTTC.

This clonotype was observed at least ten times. CDR3 sequence reads: CASSLRPAGNEQFF. The CDR3 DNA follows: TGCGCCAGCAGCCTGAGACCCGCGGGCAATGAGCAGTTCTTC. The rearrangement links TRBV5-1 to TRBJ2-1, with TRBD2 as a possible D gene (5 bases). Germline CDR1 reads SGHRS; CDR2 reads YFSETQ. The V end lost 4 bases, the J end lost 6 bases, and 14 bases lay between the germline ends. CDR3 length: 14 residues. Supplemented by reference TRBV5-1 and TRBJ2-1, the full variable domain reads KAGVTQTPRYLIKTRGQQVTLSCSPISGHRSVSWYQQTPGQGLQFLFEYFSETQRNKGNFPGRFSGRQFSNSRSEMNVSTLELGDSALYLCASSLRPAGNEQFFGPGTRLTVL.